The 13 T cell receptor beta chains given below trace back to one sample, sequenced in a study of regulatory T cells in long-lasting Graves disease. The time point is: newly diagnosed GD, antithyroid drugs for less than 3 months. With RNA extracted from PBMCs as input, the TCR library was made. With iRepertoire HTBI primers and Arm-PCR of CDR3 regions, TCR beta libraries were built. TCRdb passed the multiplex PCR reads through MiXCR, listing each CDR3 protein once. The profile shows 440,000 or so distinct CDR3 sequences, approximately 15% of them singletons. Another study also made use of these data, one on T cells in Graves' hyperthyroidism and ophthalmopathy.

The sequences come from peripheral blood mononuclear cells (PBMCs), collected at new diagnosis, from a patient treated with antithyroid drugs. These receptor sequences come from a woman under 40 with Graves disease.

This clonotype showed up just a few times. The V and J genes are TRBV6-2 or TRBV6-3 and TRBJ2-1; TRBD2 aligns across 11 bases. The CDR3 extends over 17 amino acids. V was clipped by 4 bases and J by 7 bases; unmatched bases: 12. Germline loops: CDR1 MNHEY, CDR2 SVGEGT. CDR3 sequence: CASSWWVGASGRNEQFF. The CDR3 nucleotides are TGTGCCAGCAGTTGGTGGGTTGGGGCTAGCGGGAGGAATGAGCAGTTCTTC.

As for this clonotype: An end of the junction does not agree with germline; a read error may underlie this. CDR3 sequence reads: CASSPSGTEELFF. The CDR3 DNA follows: TGTGCCAGCAGCCCTAGCGGGACCGAGGAGCTGTTTTTT. This chain joins TRBV7-9 and TRBJ2-2; 9 bases match TRBD2. The CDR3 is made up of 13 amino acids. Germline loops: CDR1 SEHNR, CDR2 FQNEAQ (reference sequence).

The V call is TRBV19, the J call TRBJ1-5, with 7 nucleotides matching TRBD1. The CDR3 runs 15 residues. Germline V gives CDR1 LNHDA, CDR2 SQIVND (reference sequence). J lost 2 bases, V lost 10 bases, and 11 bases had no gene match. CDR3 sequence (DNA): TGTGCCACGAGTAAGGGGGCGTCGGGCAATCAGCCCCAGCATTTT. It encodes CATSKGASGNQPQHF.

This clonotype turned up a few times. The chain carries TRBV7-3 and TRBJ2-2; possible D gene TRBD2, 5 bases. CDR1 and CDR2 from the germline V gene are SGHTA and FQGTGA. V shed 6 bases and J shed 5 bases, with 22 bases lying between them. This CDR3 region has 17 residues. CDR3 in DNA: TGTGCCAGCAGTCAATATGCACCCCCGGGAAAGACCGGGGAGCTGTTTTTT. It yields the protein CASSQYAPPGKTGELFF.

J is TRBJ2-3 and V is TRBV20-1; unclear D gene. The CDR3 runs to 13 residues. V was trimmed by 3 bases and J by 2 bases, leaving 9 bases between them. The germline V gene encodes CDR1 DFQATT and CDR2 SNEGSKA (reference sequence). CDR3 protein: CSARGGNTDTQYF. The DNA for the CDR3 is TGCAGTGCTAGGGGTGGGAACACAGATACGCAGTATTTT.

This clonotype has a count of ten or more. The chain joins TRBV5-5 to TRBJ2-7; D may be TRBD1 or TRBD2 (6 bases each). The CDR3 has 14 amino acids. The V gene's germline CDR1 is SGHKS and CDR2 YYEKEE (reference sequence). Trimming removed 3 bases from V and 4 bases from J, with 14 bases in between. CDR3 region: CASSYSPGAYEQYF. The DNA of the CDR3 is TGTGCCAGCAGCTATTCTCCGGGGGCGTACGAGCAGTACTTC.

About this clonotype itself: This may stem from a read error, because a much larger clone lies one nucleotide away. The conserved phenylalanine or tryptophan is not found at the CDR3 terminus, so this likely reflects a read error. The CDR3 nucleotides are TGTGCCAGCAGCCCAAGCGGGGGGGTATCCTACGAGCAGTACTCC. It specifies CASSPSGGVSYEQYS. The chain has TRBV11-2 and TRBJ2-7; 10 bases align to TRBD2. With 5 bases clipped from V and 1 base from J, the junction kept 5 bases outside the gene matches. There are 15 residues in the CDR3. From germline, CDR1 is SGHAT and CDR2 FQNNGV.

Many counts were recorded for this clonotype. The rearrangement links TRBV7-9 to TRBJ2-1; 7 bases line up with TRBD2. This CDR3 comprises 15 residues. Germline CDR1 and CDR2: SEHNR and FQNEAQ (reference sequence). The V segment lost 3 bases and the J segment 2 bases; nucleotides outside the gene matches: 4. The CDR3: CASSLKRGPYNEQFF. CDR3 coding DNA: TGTGCCAGCAGCTTGAAGCGGGGCCCCTACAATGAGCAGTTCTTC.

A note on this clonotype: A far larger clone is only one base removed, so a read error is likely. V is TRBV20-1 and J is TRBJ2-4; TRBD2 matches at 11 bases. Germline lookup yields CDR1 DFQATT and CDR2 SNEGSKA (reference sequence). This CDR3 spans 14 amino acids. The V segment lost 6 bases and the J segment 13 bases; nucleotides outside the gene matches: 14. CDR3 amino acids: CSALAGERYNEQYF. The CDR3 nucleotides read TGCAGTGCACTAGCGGGAGAAAGGTACAATGAGCAGTACTTC.

This clonotype was recorded a few times. CDR3 sequence (DNA): TGTGCCAGCAGCCAAGAAGGGGAAGGGCAGAACACCGGGGAGCTGTTTTTT. It is translated as CASSQEGEGQNTGELFF. The chain is built from TRBV3-1 and TRBJ2-2; a weak D match, TRBD1 (5 bases). The CDR3 is 17 residues long. Germline V gene lookup returns CDR1 LGHDT and CDR2 YNNKEL (reference sequence). The V end was cut by 0 bases, the J end by 1 base, with 12 bases between.

This clonotype showed up just a few times. The chain uses TRBV19 and TRBJ2-1, with 11 bases that match TRBD2. Per germline, CDR1 LNHDA and CDR2 SQIVND (reference sequence). The CDR3 length is 14 residues. Trimming at V came to 10 bases and at J to 3 bases, leaving 5 bases not matched to a gene. The DNA of the CDR3 is TGTGCCACCACAGGACTAGCGGGCTACAATGAGCAGTTCTTC. Translated: CATTGLAGYNEQFF.

This clonotype was seen ten or more times. The rearrangement links TRBV11-2 to TRBJ2-7; D not certain. The germline V gene has CDR1 SGHAT and CDR2 FQNNGV. The V end was cut by 5 bases, the J end by 2 bases, with 7 bases between. CDR3 length: 12 residues. The CDR3 region has the DNA TGTGCCAGCAGCGAGAGAGCCTACGAGCAGTACTTC. The encoded protein is CASSERAYEQYF. The full variable domain, with the rest looked up from reference TRBV11-2 and TRBJ2-7, is EAGVAQSPRYKIIEKRQSVAFWCNPISGHATLYWYQQILGQGPKLLIQFQNNGVVDDSQLPKDRFSAERLKGVDSTLKIQPAKLEDSAVYLCASSERAYEQYFGPGTRLTVT.

In this sample, this clonotype turned up many times. The V call is TRBV24-1, the J call TRBJ2-3, with a possible D match to TRBD2 (5 bases). Germline CDR1 KGHDR, CDR2 SFDVKD. Deletions cut 1 base from V and 4 bases from J, with 11 bases between. This CDR3 is built from 15 residues. CDR3 sequence: CATSDLPTRADTQYF. The CDR3 DNA sequence: TGTGCCACCAGTGATTTACCTACTAGAGCAGATACGCAGTATTTT.